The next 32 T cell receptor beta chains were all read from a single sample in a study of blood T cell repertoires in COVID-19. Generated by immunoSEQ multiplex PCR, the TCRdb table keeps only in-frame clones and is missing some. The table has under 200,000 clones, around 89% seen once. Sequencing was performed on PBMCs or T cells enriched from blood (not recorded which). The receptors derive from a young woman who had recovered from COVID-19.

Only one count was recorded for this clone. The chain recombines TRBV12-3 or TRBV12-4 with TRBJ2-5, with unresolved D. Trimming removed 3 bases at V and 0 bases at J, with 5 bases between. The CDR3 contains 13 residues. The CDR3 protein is CASSFSYQETQYF. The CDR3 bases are TGTGCCAGCAGTTTCTCGTACCAAGAGACCCAGTACTTC.

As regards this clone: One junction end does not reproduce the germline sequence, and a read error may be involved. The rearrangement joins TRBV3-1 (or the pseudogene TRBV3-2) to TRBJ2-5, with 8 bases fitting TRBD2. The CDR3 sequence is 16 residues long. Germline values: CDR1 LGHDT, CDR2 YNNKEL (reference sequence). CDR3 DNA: TGTGCCAGCAGCGAAGATACTAGCGGAACTGCCGGGGCCCAGTACTTC. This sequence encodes CASSEDTSGTAGAQYF.

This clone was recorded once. CDR3 sequence: CASSQELATSLTEQYF. In nucleotides, the CDR3 is TGTGCCAGCAGCCAAGAACTCGCGACTTCCCTAACCGAGCAGTACTTC. The rearrangement links TRBV3-1 (or the pseudogene TRBV3-2) to TRBJ2-7; D is uncertain. V was shortened by 0 bases and J by 6 bases, with 18 bases between the two germline ends. There are 16 residues in the CDR3. Germline V gives CDR1 LGHDT, CDR2 YNNKEL (reference sequence).

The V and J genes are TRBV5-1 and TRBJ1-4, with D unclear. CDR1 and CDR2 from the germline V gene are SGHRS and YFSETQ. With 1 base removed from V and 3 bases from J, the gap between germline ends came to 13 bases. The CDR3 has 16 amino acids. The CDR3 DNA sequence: TGCGCCAGCAGCTTGAATTCGCAGGCCCCTAATGAAAAACTGTTTTTT. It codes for CASSLNSQAPNEKLFF.

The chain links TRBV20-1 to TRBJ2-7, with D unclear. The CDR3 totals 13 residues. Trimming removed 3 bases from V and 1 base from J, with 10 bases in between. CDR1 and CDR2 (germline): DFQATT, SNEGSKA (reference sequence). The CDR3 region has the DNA TGCAGTGCTAGTCGAGCGATATCCTACGAGCAGTACTTC. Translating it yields CSASRAISYEQYF.

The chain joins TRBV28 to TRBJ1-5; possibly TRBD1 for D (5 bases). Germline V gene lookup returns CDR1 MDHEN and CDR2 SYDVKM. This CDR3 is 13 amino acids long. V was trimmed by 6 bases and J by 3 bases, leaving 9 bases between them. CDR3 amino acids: CASRGGVNQPQHF. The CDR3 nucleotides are TGTGCCAGCAGGGGGGGGGTCAATCAGCCCCAGCATTTT.

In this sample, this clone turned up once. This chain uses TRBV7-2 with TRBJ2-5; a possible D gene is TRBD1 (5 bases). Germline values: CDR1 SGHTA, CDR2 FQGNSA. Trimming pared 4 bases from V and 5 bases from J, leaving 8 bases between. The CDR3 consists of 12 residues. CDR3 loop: CASSWGGETQYF. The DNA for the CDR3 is TGTGCCAGCAGCTGGGGCGGCGAGACCCAGTACTTC.

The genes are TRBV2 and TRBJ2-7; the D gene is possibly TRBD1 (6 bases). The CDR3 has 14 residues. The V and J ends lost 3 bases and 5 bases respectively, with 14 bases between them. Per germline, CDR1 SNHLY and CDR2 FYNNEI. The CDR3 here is CASSEIGGFNEQYF. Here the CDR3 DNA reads TGTGCCAGCAGTGAGATTGGGGGCTTCAACGAGCAGTACTTC. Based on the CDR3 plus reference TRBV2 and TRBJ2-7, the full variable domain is EPEVTQTPSHQVTQMGQEVILRCVPISNHLYFYWYRQILGQKVEFLVSFYNNEISEKSEIFDDQFSVERPDGSNFTLKIRSTKLEDSAMYFCASSEIGGFNEQYFGPGTRLTVT.

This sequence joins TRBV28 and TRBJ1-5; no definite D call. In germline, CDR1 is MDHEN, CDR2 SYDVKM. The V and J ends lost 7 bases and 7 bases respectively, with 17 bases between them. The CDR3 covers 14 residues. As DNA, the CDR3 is TGTGCCAGCACTTACGCGGCCCGGAGGCAGCCCCAGCATTTT. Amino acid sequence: CASTYAARRQPQHF.

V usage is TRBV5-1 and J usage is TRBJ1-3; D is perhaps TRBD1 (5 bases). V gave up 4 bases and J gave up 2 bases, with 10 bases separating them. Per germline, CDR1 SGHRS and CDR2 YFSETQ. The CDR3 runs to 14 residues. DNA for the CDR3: TGCGCCAGCAGCGAACAGGTTACTGGAAACACCATATATTTT. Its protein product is CASSEQVTGNTIYF.

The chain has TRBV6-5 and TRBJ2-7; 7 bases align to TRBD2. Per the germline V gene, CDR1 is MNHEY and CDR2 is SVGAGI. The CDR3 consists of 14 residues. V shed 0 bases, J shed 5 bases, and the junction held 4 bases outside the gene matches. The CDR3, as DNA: TGTGCCAGCAGTTACTCCGCGGGAGTAAACGAGCAGTACTTC. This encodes CASSYSAGVNEQYF.

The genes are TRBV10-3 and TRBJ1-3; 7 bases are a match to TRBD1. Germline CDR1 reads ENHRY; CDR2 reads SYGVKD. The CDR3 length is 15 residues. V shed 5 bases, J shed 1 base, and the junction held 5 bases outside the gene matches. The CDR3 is CAISPSGQSGNTIYF. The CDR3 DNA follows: TGTGCCATCAGTCCCTCGGGACAGTCTGGAAACACCATATATTTT.

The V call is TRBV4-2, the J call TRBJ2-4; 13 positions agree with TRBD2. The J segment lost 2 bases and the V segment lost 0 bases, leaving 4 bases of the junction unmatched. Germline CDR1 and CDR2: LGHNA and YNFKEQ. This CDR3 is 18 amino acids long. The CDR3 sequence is CASSQELAGGWTKNIQYF. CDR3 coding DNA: TGTGCCAGCAGCCAAGAACTAGCGGGAGGGTGGACCAAAAACATTCAGTACTTC.

CDR3 coding DNA: TGTGCCAGCAGAGGAGGGCAGGGGGGAACTGAAGCTTTCTTT. As protein: CASRGGQGGTEAFF. The rearrangement links TRBV6-5 to TRBJ1-1, with 7 bases aligning to TRBD1. Looked up from germline, CDR1 is MNHEY and CDR2 is SVGAGI. The J segment lost 5 bases and the V segment lost 6 bases, leaving 9 bases of the junction unmatched. The CDR3 runs to 14 residues.

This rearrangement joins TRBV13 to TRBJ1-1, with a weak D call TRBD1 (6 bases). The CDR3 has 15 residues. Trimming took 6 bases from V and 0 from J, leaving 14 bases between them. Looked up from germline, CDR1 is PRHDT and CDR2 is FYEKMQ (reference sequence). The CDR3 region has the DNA TGTGCCAGCAGTAAAAAGGGGGTTATGAACACTGAAGCTTTCTTT. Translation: CASSKKGVMNTEAFF.

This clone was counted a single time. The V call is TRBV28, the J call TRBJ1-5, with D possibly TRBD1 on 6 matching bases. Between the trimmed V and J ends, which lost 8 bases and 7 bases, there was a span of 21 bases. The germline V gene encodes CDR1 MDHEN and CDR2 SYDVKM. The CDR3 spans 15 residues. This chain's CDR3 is CASGSGRGLEQPQHF. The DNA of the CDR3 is TGTGCCAGCGGATCGGGGCGGGGGCTCGAACAGCCCCAGCATTTT.

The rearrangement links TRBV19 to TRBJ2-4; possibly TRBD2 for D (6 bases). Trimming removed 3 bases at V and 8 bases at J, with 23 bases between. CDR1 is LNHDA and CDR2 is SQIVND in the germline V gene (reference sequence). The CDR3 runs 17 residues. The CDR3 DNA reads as TGTGCCAGTAGTATCGGGGGAGGAGACTATACTCGGTACATTCAGTACTTC. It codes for CASSIGGGDYTRYIQYF.

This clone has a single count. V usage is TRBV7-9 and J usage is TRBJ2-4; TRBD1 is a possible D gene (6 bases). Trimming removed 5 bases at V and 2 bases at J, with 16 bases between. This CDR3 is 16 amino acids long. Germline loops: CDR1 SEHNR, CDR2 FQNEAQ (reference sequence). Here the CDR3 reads CASSPPSRGSKNIQYF. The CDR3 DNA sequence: TGTGCCAGCAGCCCCCCTAGTAGGGGGTCCAAAAACATTCAGTACTTC.

The CDR3 reads CSASSRSGIGTDTQYF. Here the CDR3 DNA reads TGCAGTGCTAGTTCCCGTAGCGGGATTGGCACAGATACGCAGTATTTT. This chain joins TRBV20-1 and TRBJ2-3; the match to TRBD2 covers 8 bases. Germline loops: CDR1 DFQATT, CDR2 SNEGSKA (reference sequence). This CDR3 has 16 amino acids. Trimming removed 3 bases from V and 1 base from J; junction bases left unmatched: 9.

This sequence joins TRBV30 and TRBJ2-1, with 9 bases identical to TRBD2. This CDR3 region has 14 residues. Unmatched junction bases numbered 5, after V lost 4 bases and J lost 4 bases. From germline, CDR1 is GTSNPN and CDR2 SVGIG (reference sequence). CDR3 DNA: TGTGCCTGGACTGGACTAGCGCCTTACAATGAGCAGTTCTTC. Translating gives CAWTGLAPYNEQFF.

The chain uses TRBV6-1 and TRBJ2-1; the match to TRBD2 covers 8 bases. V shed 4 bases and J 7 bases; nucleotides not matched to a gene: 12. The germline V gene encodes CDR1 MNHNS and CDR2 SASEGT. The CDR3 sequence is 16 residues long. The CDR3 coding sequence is TGTGCCAGCAGTGTTGGGTCAGCGGGAGCTCGGAATGAGCAGTTCTTC. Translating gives CASSVGSAGARNEQFF.

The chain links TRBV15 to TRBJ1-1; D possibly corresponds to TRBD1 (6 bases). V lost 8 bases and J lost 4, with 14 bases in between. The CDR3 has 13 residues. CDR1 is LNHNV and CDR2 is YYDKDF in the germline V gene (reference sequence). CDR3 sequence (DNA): TGTGCCACCGGGAGGGGGACGACCACTGAAGCTTTCTTT. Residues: CATGRGTTTEAFF.

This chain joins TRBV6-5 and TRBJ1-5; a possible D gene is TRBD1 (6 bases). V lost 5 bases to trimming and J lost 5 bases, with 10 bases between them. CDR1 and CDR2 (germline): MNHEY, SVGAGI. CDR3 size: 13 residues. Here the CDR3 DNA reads TGTGCCAGCAGTCGACAGGCAGATCAGCCCCAGCATTTT. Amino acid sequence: CASSRQADQPQHF.

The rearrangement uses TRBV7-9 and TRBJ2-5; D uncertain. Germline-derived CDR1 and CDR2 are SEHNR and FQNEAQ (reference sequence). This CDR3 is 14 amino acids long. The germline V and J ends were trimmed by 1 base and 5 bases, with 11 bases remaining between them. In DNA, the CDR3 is TGTGCCAGCAGCTTAGAGAACACCCCCGAGACCCAGTACTTC. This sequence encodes CASSLENTPETQYF.

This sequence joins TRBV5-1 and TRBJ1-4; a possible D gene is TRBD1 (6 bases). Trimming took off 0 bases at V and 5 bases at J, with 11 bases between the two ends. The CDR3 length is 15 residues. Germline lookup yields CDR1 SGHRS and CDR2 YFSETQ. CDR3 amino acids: CASSLAQGLNEKLFF. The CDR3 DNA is TGCGCCAGCAGCTTGGCCCAGGGGTTGAATGAAAAACTGTTTTTT.

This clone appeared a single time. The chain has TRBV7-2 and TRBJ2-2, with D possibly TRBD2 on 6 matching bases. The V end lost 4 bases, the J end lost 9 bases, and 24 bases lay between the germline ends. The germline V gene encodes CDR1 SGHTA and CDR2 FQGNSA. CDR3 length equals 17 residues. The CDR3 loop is CASSSSRGGGPSRELFF. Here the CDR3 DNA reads TGTGCCAGCAGCTCATCCCGCGGAGGAGGGCCCTCCCGGGAGCTGTTTTTT.

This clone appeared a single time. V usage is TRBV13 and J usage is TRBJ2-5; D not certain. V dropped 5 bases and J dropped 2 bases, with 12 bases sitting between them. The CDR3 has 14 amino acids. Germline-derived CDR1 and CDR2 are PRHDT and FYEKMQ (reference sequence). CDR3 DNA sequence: TGTGCCAGCAGCGCTGAACAGTCACAAGAGACCCAGTACTTC. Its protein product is CASSAEQSQETQYF.

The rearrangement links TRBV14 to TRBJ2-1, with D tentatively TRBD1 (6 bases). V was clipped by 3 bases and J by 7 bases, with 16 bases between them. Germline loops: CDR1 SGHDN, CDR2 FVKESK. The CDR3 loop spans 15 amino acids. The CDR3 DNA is TGTGCCAGCAGCCAGGCAGGGGTCCCTTGGAATGAGCAGTTCTTC. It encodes CASSQAGVPWNEQFF.

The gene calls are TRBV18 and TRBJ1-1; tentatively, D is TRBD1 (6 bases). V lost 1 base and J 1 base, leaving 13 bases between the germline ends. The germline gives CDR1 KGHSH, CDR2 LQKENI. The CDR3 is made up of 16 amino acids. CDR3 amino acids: CASSPLPQGSNTEAFF. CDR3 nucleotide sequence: TGTGCCAGCTCACCACTACCACAGGGTTCGAACACTGAAGCTTTCTTT. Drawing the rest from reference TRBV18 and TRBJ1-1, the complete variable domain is NAGVMQNPRHLVRRRGQEARLRCSPMKGHSHVYWYRQLPEEGLKFMVYLQKENIIDESGMPKERFSAEFPKEGPSILRIQQVVRGDSAAYFCASSPLPQGSNTEAFFGQGTRLTVV.

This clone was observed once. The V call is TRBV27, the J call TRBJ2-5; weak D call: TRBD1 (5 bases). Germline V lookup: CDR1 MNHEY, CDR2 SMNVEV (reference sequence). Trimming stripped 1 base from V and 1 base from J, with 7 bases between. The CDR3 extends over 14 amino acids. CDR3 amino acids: CASSLWGFQETQYF. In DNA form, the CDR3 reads TGTGCCAGCAGTTTATGGGGCTTCCAAGAGACCCAGTACTTC.

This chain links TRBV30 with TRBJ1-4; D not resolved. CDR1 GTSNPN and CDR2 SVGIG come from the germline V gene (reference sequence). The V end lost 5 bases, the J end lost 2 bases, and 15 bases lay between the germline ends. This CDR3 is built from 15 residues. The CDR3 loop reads CAWAPPRFTNEKLFF. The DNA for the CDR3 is TGTGCCTGGGCTCCCCCCAGGTTTACTAATGAAAAACTGTTTTTT. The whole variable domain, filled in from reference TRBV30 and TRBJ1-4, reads SQTIHQWPATLVQPVGSPLSLECTVEGTSNPNLYWYRQAAGRGLQLLFYSVGIGQISSEVPQNLSASRPQDRQFILSSKKLLLSDSGFYLCAWAPPRFTNEKLFFGSGTQLSVL.

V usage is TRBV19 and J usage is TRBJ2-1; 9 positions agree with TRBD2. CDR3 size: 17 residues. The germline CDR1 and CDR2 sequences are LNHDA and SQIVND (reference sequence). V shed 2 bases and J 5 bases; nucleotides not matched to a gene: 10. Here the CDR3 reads CASSILPGLAQNNEQFF. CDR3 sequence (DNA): TGTGCCAGTAGTATACTACCGGGACTAGCTCAGAACAATGAGCAGTTCTTC.